The following is a TCR beta chain sequence with its context. Data came from immunoSEQ multiplex PCR; TCRdb stores just in-frame clones and leaves some out. Of fewer than 95,000 clones in the sample, about 94% were seen once. From germline, CDR1 is SGDLS and CDR2 YYNGEE. The ends were cut back, 3 bases at V and 0 bases at J, with 12 bases in the middle. The CDR3 is 15 residues long. The data stem from a study of T cell changes during pregnancy in multiple sclerosis. The sequence was obtained from a female donor in good health, enrolled as a control in a pregnancy study. This specimen was peripheral blood, taken in the first trimester of pregnancy. The chain combines TRBV9 with TRBJ2-5; TRBD1 is a possible D gene (6 bases). The CDR3 DNA reads TGTGCCAGCAGCGGAAGGGACACGGACCAAGAGACCCAGTACTTC. Amino acids: CASSGRDTDQETQYF.